These 30 T cell receptor beta chains originate from one sample sequenced in a study of technical replicates of blood from a handful of donors. Sequencing used immunoSEQ multiplex PCR; TCRdb keeps in-frame clones, though not all of them. The sample contains fewer than 95,000 clones, roughly nine tenths of which appear only once. The sample taken for sequencing was T cells isolated from PBMCs. These receptors were taken from a human donor in good health.

The chain uses TRBV7-2 and TRBJ1-4; maybe TRBD1 (5 bases). There are 13 residues in the CDR3. Trimming shortened V by 5 bases and J by 5 bases, and 9 bases separated the two germline ends. Germline V gene data show CDR1 as SGHTA and CDR2 as FQGNSA. As DNA, the CDR3 is TGTGCCAGCAGCCGACAGACAAATGAAAAACTGTTTTTT. As protein: CASSRQTNEKLFF.

The rearrangement joins TRBV5-1 to TRBJ2-1; D gene ambiguous. The ends were cut back, 0 bases at V and 5 bases at J, with 12 bases in the middle. Germline values: CDR1 SGHRS, CDR2 YFSETQ. This CDR3 is 15 amino acids long. The CDR3 region has the DNA TGCGCCAGCAGCTTGGTTGCCGCAGATCACAATGAGCAGTTCTTC. Encoded protein: CASSLVAADHNEQFF. The variable domain in full, completed from reference TRBV5-1 and TRBJ2-1, reads KAGVTQTPRYLIKTRGQQVTLSCSPISGHRSVSWYQQTPGQGLQFLFEYFSETQRNKGNFPGRFSGRQFSNSRSEMNVSTLELGDSALYLCASSLVAADHNEQFFGPGTRLTVL.

V and J are TRBV28 and TRBJ1-2, with TRBD1 as a possible D gene (5 bases). From germline, CDR1 is MDHEN and CDR2 SYDVKM. The CDR3 sequence is 13 residues long. Trimming removed 10 bases at V and 5 bases at J, with 17 bases between. Written as DNA, the CDR3 is TGTGCCATCGGTTCAGGGCCTACGTATGGCTACACCTTC. Encoded protein: CAIGSGPTYGYTF.

This chain links TRBV6-1 with TRBJ2-4, with D maybe TRBD1 (6 bases). The CDR3 is 15 amino acids. The germline V and J ends were trimmed by 1 base and 8 bases, with 15 bases remaining between them. Germline V gene sequence: CDR1 MNHNS, CDR2 SASEGT. In DNA, the CDR3 is TGTGCCAGCAGTGAAGTATCAAGGGGGAAGGACATTCAGTACTTC. Its translation is CASSEVSRGKDIQYF.

The chain joins TRBV5-1 to TRBJ2-7, with 7 bases fitting TRBD2. CDR3 length equals 15 residues. Germline V gene lookup returns CDR1 SGHRS and CDR2 YFSETQ. Germline trimming cut 4 bases from V and 4 bases from J; bases unmatched to any gene: 11. Written as DNA, the CDR3 is TGCGCCAGCAGCCGCGACACGGGAGGTTGGTACGAGCAGTACTTC. It is translated as CASSRDTGGWYEQYF. The full variable domain, completed using reference TRBV5-1 and TRBJ2-7, is KAGVTQTPRYLIKTRGQQVTLSCSPISGHRSVSWYQQTPGQGLQFLFEYFSETQRNKGNFPGRFSGRQFSNSRSEMNVSTLELGDSALYLCASSRDTGGWYEQYFGPGTRLTVT.

This chain uses TRBV4-1 with TRBJ2-7; D is perhaps TRBD2 (5 bases). The V end lost 0 bases, the J end lost 6 bases, and 21 bases lay between the germline ends. The CDR3 runs to 17 residues. The germline V gene encodes CDR1 MGHRA and CDR2 YSYEKL. CDR3 bases: TGCGCCAGCAGCCAAGAGGGTCGGGTAGGGAGACTTAGCGAGCAGTACTTC. This gives the protein CASSQEGRVGRLSEQYF.

The chain recombines TRBV18 with TRBJ2-2; 8 positions agree with TRBD1. The junction had 4 bases not matched to a gene; V was cut back by 4 bases and J by 0 bases. This CDR3 has 16 residues. The germline V gene has CDR1 KGHSH and CDR2 LQKENI. The CDR3 coding sequence is TGTGCCAGCTCACAGACAGGGGCTACGAACACCGGGGAGCTGTTTTTT. Translating gives CASSQTGATNTGELFF. Complete variable domain (other parts from reference TRBV18 and TRBJ2-2): NAGVMQNPRHLVRRRGQEARLRCSPMKGHSHVYWYRQLPEEGLKFMVYLQKENIIDESGMPKERFSAEFPKEGPSILRIQQVVRGDSAAYFCASSQTGATNTGELFFGEGSRLTVL.

V usage is TRBV27 and J usage is TRBJ1-5; 9 bases are shared with TRBD1. The CDR3 sequence is 15 residues long. The ends lost 8 bases at V and 3 bases at J; junction bases unmatched: 8. Germline V gene lookup returns CDR1 MNHEY and CDR2 SMNVEV (reference sequence). The CDR3 coding sequence is TGTGCCAGCCGAGGGACAGGGTCGAACAATCAGCCCCAGCATTTT. Protein product: CASRGTGSNNQPQHF.

V usage is TRBV9 and J usage is TRBJ1-6, with a possible D match to TRBD1 (5 bases). Trimming took 4 bases from V and 10 from J, leaving 21 bases between them. This CDR3 is 16 amino acids long. The germline V gene has CDR1 SGDLS and CDR2 YYNGEE. CDR3 in DNA: TGTGCCAGCAGCCCCACCGGTGGGGCTGGAGGGTCACCCCTCCACTTT. This codes for CASSPTGGAGGSPLHF.

The chain carries TRBV29-1 and TRBJ1-2, with 7 bases fitting TRBD1. CDR1 and CDR2 (germline): SQVTM, ANQGSEA. CDR3 length: 13 residues. J was trimmed by 1 base and V by 7 bases; bases with no gene match: 6. CDR3 DNA: TGCAGCGCCTCACAGGGGAATAACTATGGCTACACCTTC. Its protein product is CSASQGNNYGYTF.

V is TRBV10-1 and J is TRBJ2-1; TRBD2 matches 9 bases. CDR3 length: 16 amino acids. J gave up 2 bases and V 4 bases, and 6 bases lay outside the gene matches. From germline, CDR1 is WNHNN and CDR2 SYGVQD (reference sequence). In DNA form, the CDR3 reads TGCGCCAGCAGTGGTGCGACTAGCGGACCCTACAATGAGCAGTTCTTC. Translating it yields CASSGATSGPYNEQFF.

V and J are TRBV28 and TRBJ2-3; the D gene is possibly TRBD2 (6 bases). The germline V gene encodes CDR1 MDHEN and CDR2 SYDVKM. Trimming shortened V by 3 bases and J by 2 bases, and 12 bases separated the two germline ends. The length of the CDR3 is 15 residues. The CDR3 DNA reads as TGTGCCAGCAGTTTCCGGGACTCCTCCACAGATACGCAGTATTTT. Translated: CASSFRDSSTDTQYF.

The rearrangement uses TRBV15 and TRBJ1-4; 8 nucleotides agree with TRBD1. This CDR3 spans 14 amino acids. Germline lookup yields CDR1 LNHNV and CDR2 YYDKDF (reference sequence). J lost 8 bases, V lost 0 bases, and 2 bases had no gene match. The CDR3 nucleotides are TGTGCCACCAGCAGAGAACGGGACAGGGAAAAACTGTTTTTT. Amino acid sequence: CATSRERDREKLFF.

The chain carries TRBV7-6 and TRBJ2-7; the match to TRBD1 covers 7 bases. Germline V gene sequence: CDR1 SGHVS, CDR2 FNYEAQ. The CDR3 covers 14 residues. V was pared by 5 bases and J by 4 bases, with 8 bases of the junction left unmatched. The CDR3 spells CASSRSGQQYEQYF. DNA of the CDR3: TGTGCCAGCAGCCGTTCGGGACAGCAATACGAGCAGTACTTC. Variable domain in full (rest from reference TRBV7-6 and TRBJ2-7): GAGVSQSPRYKVTKRGQDVALRCDPISGHVSLYWYRQALGQGPEFLTYFNYEAQQDKSGLPNDRFSAERPEGSISTLTIQRTEQRDSAMYRCASSRSGQQYEQYFGPGTRLTVT.

The J gene is TRBJ2-7, the V gene TRBV6-5; D is perhaps TRBD2 (6 bases). This CDR3 comprises 16 residues. Trimming left V 0 bases short and J 0 bases short, with 12 bases between. CDR1 is MNHEY and CDR2 is SVGAGI in the germline V gene. The CDR3, as DNA: TGTGCCAGCAGTTACTCGAGGGAGGAATTCTCCTACGAGCAGTACTTC. Amino acids: CASSYSREEFSYEQYF.

The table lists this clone with a count of one. The gene calls are TRBV6-5 and TRBJ1-2; D might be TRBD1 (6 bases). This CDR3 is 13 amino acids long. CDR1 and CDR2 (germline): MNHEY, SVGAGI. Trimming shortened V by 6 bases and J by 2 bases, and 10 bases separated the two germline ends. CDR3 coding DNA: TGTGCCAGCAGGCCCGGACAGAACTATGGCTACACCTTC. This codes for CASRPGQNYGYTF.

V is TRBV29-1 and J is TRBJ2-3; maybe TRBD2 (6 bases). The CDR3 length is 14 residues. CDR1 and CDR2 (germline): SQVTM, ANQGSEA. V lost 5 bases and J lost 3, with 15 bases in between. In DNA, the CDR3 is TGCAGCGTTCGAGGGACGGACTATACAGATACGCAGTATTTT. It yields the protein CSVRGTDYTDTQYF.

This sequence joins TRBV11-2 and TRBJ2-7, with D hard to call. The V end lost 4 bases, the J end lost 2 bases, and 12 bases lay between the germline ends. Germline V CDR1 and CDR2: SGHAT, FQNNGV. This CDR3 is 14 amino acids long. The CDR3: CASSSHTRTYEQYF. Written as DNA, the CDR3 is TGTGCCAGCAGCTCCCACACGAGGACCTACGAGCAGTACTTC. Full variable domain (rest looked up from reference TRBV11-2 and TRBJ2-7): EAGVAQSPRYKIIEKRQSVAFWCNPISGHATLYWYQQILGQGPKLLIQFQNNGVVDDSQLPKDRFSAERLKGVDSTLKIQPAKLEDSAVYLCASSSHTRTYEQYFGPGTRLTVT.

V and J are TRBV4-2 and TRBJ1-2, with D unresolved. V dropped 2 bases and J dropped 6 bases, with 13 bases sitting between them. The CDR3 runs to 14 residues. Germline V gene data show CDR1 as LGHNA and CDR2 as YNFKEQ. This chain's CDR3 is CASSQNTQANGYTF. The CDR3 nucleotides read TGTGCCAGCAGCCAAAATACCCAGGCGAATGGCTACACCTTC.

The chain recombines TRBV4-1 with TRBJ1-6; maybe TRBD1 (6 bases). The ends were cut back, 1 base at V and 4 bases at J, with 11 bases in the middle. Germline CDR1 and CDR2: MGHRA and YSYEKL. This CDR3 has 16 amino acids. CDR3 nucleotide sequence: TGCGCCAGCAGCCAAGGGACAGCCTTTTATAATTCACCCCTCCACTTT. It yields the protein CASSQGTAFYNSPLHF.

The chain recombines TRBV7-9 with TRBJ2-7; weak D call: TRBD2 (6 bases). The CDR3 spans 14 residues. Trimming removed 5 bases at V and 2 bases at J, with 13 bases between. The germline CDR1 and CDR2 sequences are SEHNR and FQNEAQ (reference sequence). This CDR3 is CASSNRRVAYEQYF. The CDR3 bases are TGTGCCAGCAGCAATAGGAGGGTAGCCTACGAGCAGTACTTC.

This chain joins TRBV30 and TRBJ2-7, with TRBD1 identical over 7 bases. V was clipped by 8 bases and J by 7 bases; unmatched bases: 17. The CDR3 extends over 14 amino acids. Germline assignment: CDR1 GTSNPN and CDR2 SVGIG (reference sequence). CDR3 in amino acids: CAGSRGFVPIEQYF. CDR3 nucleotides: TGTGCCGGATCCAGGGGGTTTGTTCCTATTGAGCAGTACTTC.

The gene calls are TRBV13 and TRBJ2-7; 7 bases fit TRBD1. Germline CDR1 is PRHDT and CDR2 is FYEKMQ (reference sequence). The CDR3 runs 15 residues. The V gene end was trimmed by 5 bases and the J gene end by 12 bases; junction bases not matched to a gene: 19. The CDR3 is CASSLIRTGAFRRYF. CDR3 sequence (DNA): TGTGCCAGCAGCCTGATACGGACAGGTGCGTTTCGGCGGTACTTC.

The chain combines TRBV9 with TRBJ1-4, with D tentatively TRBD1 (5 bases). The CDR3 has 17 residues. Deletions cut 0 bases from V and 7 bases from J, with 19 bases between. Germline-derived CDR1 and CDR2 are SGDLS and YYNGEE. The CDR3: CASSVERGGGRGEKLFF. The CDR3 region has the DNA TGTGCCAGCAGCGTAGAGAGAGGAGGAGGGAGGGGTGAAAAACTGTTTTTT.

The chain combines TRBV11-3 with TRBJ2-3; no definite D call. The CDR3 is 14 residues long. CDR1 is SGHNT, CDR2 YENEEA, per germline. The V gene lost 2 bases and the J gene lost 6 bases, with 12 bases spanning the gap. Written as DNA, the CDR3 is TGTGCCAGCAGCTTATCCAGGCCCTTGGATACGCAGTATTTT. Its protein product is CASSLSRPLDTQYF.

The V and J genes are TRBV29-1 and TRBJ2-7; 9 nucleotides agree with TRBD1. Germline loops: CDR1 SQVTM, CDR2 ANQGSEA. The CDR3 is made up of 15 amino acids. V shed 5 bases and J 4 bases; nucleotides not matched to a gene: 12. CDR3 residues: CSVILTGGDEYEQYF. The CDR3 region has the DNA TGCAGCGTTATACTAACAGGGGGCGACGAGTACGAGCAGTACTTC.

The V and J genes are TRBV7-9 and TRBJ1-1, with D unresolved. CDR3 length: 13 amino acids. The ends were cut back, 4 bases at V and 1 base at J, with 7 bases in the middle. Per germline, CDR1 SEHNR and CDR2 FQNEAQ (reference sequence). Written as DNA, the CDR3 is TGTGCCAGCAGCTCATCCGGGAACACTGAAGCTTTCTTT. This codes for CASSSSGNTEAFF.

V and J are TRBV11-2 and TRBJ2-1; TRBD2 agrees at 7 bases. Germline V gives CDR1 SGHAT, CDR2 FQNNGV. The CDR3 extends over 15 amino acids. Germline trimming cut 7 bases from V and 6 bases from J; bases unmatched to any gene: 12. Here the CDR3 DNA reads TGTGCCAGCAAAACCAGAGGGCTAGCGGTCAATGAGCAGTTCTTC. This gives the protein CASKTRGLAVNEQFF.

This clone has more than one count but fewer than ten. The rearrangement joins TRBV6-1 to TRBJ2-2; the match to TRBD2 covers 9 bases. Germline V lookup: CDR1 MNHNS, CDR2 SASEGT. Unmatched junction bases numbered 8, after V lost 6 bases and J lost 9 bases. The CDR3 length is 14 residues. The CDR3 DNA reads TGTGCCAGCAGGAGCTCGCGGGAGGGACGGGAGCTGTTTTTT. Translating it yields CASRSSREGRELFF.

This sequence joins TRBV7-9 and TRBJ1-5; D gene unclear. CDR3 length equals 12 residues. Trimming shortened V by 5 bases and J by 10 bases, and 12 bases separated the two germline ends. Germline V gene data show CDR1 as SEHNR and CDR2 as FQNEAQ (reference sequence). The CDR3 here is CASSQTLQPQHF. The CDR3 nucleotides are TGTGCCAGCAGCCAGACTCTTCAACCCCAGCATTTT.